These T cell receptor beta chains were read from a single sample in a study of T cell changes during pregnancy in multiple sclerosis. Measured with immunoSEQ multiplex PCR; TCRdb has only the in-frame clones, and not every one. Here the sample spans roughly 40,000 clones, roughly 90% being singletons. Material: CD8+ T cells from peripheral blood mononuclear cells, obtained in the first trimester of pregnancy. All receptors come from a female donor with multiple sclerosis, enrolled in a pregnancy study. Both conserved end residues are trimmed from each CDR3.

V gene	J gene	CDR3 protein
TRBV7-3	TRBJ1-1	ASSSQNTEAF
TRBV27	TRBJ1-2	ASRQGSYGYT
TRBV9	TRBJ2-3	ASSVDPPGGTDTQY
TRBV4-1	TRBJ2-1	ASSQDQGVDEQF
TRBV9	TRBJ2-1	ASSAEGTGLDEQF
TRBV6-5	TRBJ2-5	ASSYSIGGSQETQY
TRBV5-6	TRBJ2-1	ASSGQGYEQF
TRBV9	TRBJ1-2	ASSVEGQGRGYT
TRBV28	TRBJ2-5	ASSFAGRETQY
TRBV9	TRBJ1-2	ASSRGLGGSPLGYT
TRBV7-3	TRBJ2-1	ASSLNPGDDEQF
TRBV7-8	TRBJ2-5	ASSLEGAIPETQY
TRBV4-1	TRBJ2-4	ASSQESGTADIQY
TRBV2	TRBJ1-3	ASKIQAGNTIY
TRBV15	TRBJ2-2	ATSRELSGANTGELF
TRBV30	TRBJ1-1	AWMIENTEAF
TRBV19	TRBJ2-7	ASSSREGYEQY
TRBV29-1	TRBJ1-2	SVETTGQGFGYT
TRBV7-7	TRBJ2-7	ASSPGGSSYEQY
TRBV15	TRBJ1-4	ATSSPGQSPNEKLF
TRBV7-6	TRBJ2-7	ASSTWTGGVNEQY
TRBV7-2	TRBJ2-1	ASSLEWRGAGDEQF